This T cell receptor (beta chain) originates from a study of metastatic and nonmetastatic thyroid tumors. On the study more broadly: Across peripheral blood and tumor or nodule tissue samples taken from malignant and benign thyroid patients, the repertoires were compared with one another.

This clone came up many times. Its antigen is currently unknown. Germline V gene lookup returns CDR1 SGDLS and CDR2 YYNGEE. Trimming removed 1 base at V and 4 bases at J, with 14 bases between. The CDR3 contains 15 residues. As handled by the study authors: Variation in CDR3 across clinicopathological groups served as the basis for constructing a distant-metastasis classifier in papillary thyroid cancer. TCRdb re-analyzed the PCR reads using MiXCR. The V and J calls were not made by the authors but by TCRdb's processing. The data contain 20,000 to 25,000 clones, roughly 15% of them singletons. Study-wide results and caveats: Malignant tumors reportedly showed significantly higher TCR beta diversity than benign nodules in both blood and tumor.

Each patient went into thyroid surgery without having received any treatment. This chain connects TRBV9 to TRBJ2-5; possible D gene TRBD1, 7 bases. Sequenced material: blood. The origin of this receptor is a female donor with papillary thyroid cancer or a benign thyroid nodule (not recorded which). Some clones in this sample may be carry-over from other donors' samples. CDR3 in amino acids: CASSVSGGWRETQYF. The CDR3 region has the DNA TGTGCCAGCAGCGTATCAGGGGGGTGGCGAGAGACCCAGTACTTC.